The 11 T cell receptor beta chains reported below all come from one sample, sequenced in a study of response to subunit inactivated influenza vaccine (dated 2018 in TCRdb). Library creation used RT-PCR. TCRdb records Illumina HiSeq 2500 as the sequencer. Using fastp at Q25 and MiXCR, TCRdb reprocessed the public reads and kept productive beta chains. Each record represents a unique CDR3 protein, reported with the most common genes and DNA among its rows. The sample records hundreds of thousands of distinct CDR3 sequences, 15% to 17% of which are singletons. Of the sample, under 14% is held by the ten largest clones. This specimen consisted of PBMCs from blood, obtained 12 days after vaccination. The receptors were gathered from a man in his forties or fifties who received an inactivated influenza vaccine. Donor details come from another sample of the same person, matched by shared clones.

V usage is TRBV12-5 and J usage is TRBJ1-1; 7 positions match TRBD1. J was trimmed by 5 bases and V by 3 bases; bases with no gene match: 18. The CDR3 consists of 18 residues. Germline V gene lookup returns CDR1 LGHNT and CDR2 FRNRAP. The CDR3, as DNA: TGTGCTAGTGGTTTCCGCGCGGGAGGGGGCCGCGGGAGAACTGAAGCTTTCTTT. Its protein is CASGFRAGGGRGRTEAFF. Variable domain in full (rest from reference TRBV12-5 and TRBJ1-1): DARVTQTPRHKVTEMGQEVTMRCQPILGHNTVFWYRQTMMQGLELLAYFRNRAPLDDSGMPKDRFSAEMPDATLATLKIQPSEPRDSAVYFCASGFRAGGGRGRTEAFFGQGTRLTVV.

The gene calls are TRBV29-1 and TRBJ2-7, with D hard to call. The CDR3 contains 12 residues. Germline V gene sequence: CDR1 SQVTM, CDR2 ANQGSEA. V lost 7 bases and J lost 3, with 13 bases in between. CDR3 residues: CSGGRGYYEQYF. CDR3 DNA sequence: TGCAGCGGCGGCAGAGGATACTACGAGCAGTACTTC.

This clonotype was observed a few times. The CDR3 bases are TGTGCCAGCAGCTTTCGGACAGGGGGATACCAAGAGACCCAGTACTTC. Its protein product is CASSFRTGGYQETQYF. V usage is TRBV7-2 and J usage is TRBJ2-5; 10 positions agree with TRBD1. The J segment lost 0 bases and the V segment lost 3 bases, leaving 4 bases of the junction unmatched. Germline values: CDR1 SGHTA, CDR2 FQGNSA. The CDR3 is 16 residues long.

This clonotype showed up just a few times. The rearrangement joins TRBV7-8 to TRBJ1-5; D is perhaps TRBD1 (5 bases). The germline V gene encodes CDR1 SGHVS and CDR2 FQNEAQ. The CDR3 runs to 14 residues. The V end was cut by 6 bases, the J end by 0 bases, with 9 bases between. CDR3 loop: CASRSGYSNQPQHF. CDR3 nucleotides: TGTGCCAGCAGGTCAGGGTATAGCAATCAGCCCCAGCATTTT.

This rearrangement joins TRBV9 to TRBJ2-1, with 8 bases fitting TRBD2. The CDR3 extends over 17 amino acids. J gave up 7 bases and V 0 bases, and 12 bases lay outside the gene matches. CDR1 SGDLS and CDR2 YYNGEE come from the germline V gene. In nucleotides, the CDR3 is TGTGCCAGCAGCGTAGTCAGCGGGGGCTCCGGGTGGAATGAGCAGTTCTTC. Residues: CASSVVSGGSGWNEQFF.

The rearrangement joins TRBV28 to TRBJ2-2, with D possibly TRBD2 on 6 matching bases. Germline assignment: CDR1 MDHEN and CDR2 SYDVKM. V was shortened by 6 bases and J by 1 base, with 12 bases between the two germline ends. There are 15 residues in the CDR3. The CDR3 sequence: CASRPGLLNTGELFF. The CDR3 nucleotides are TGTGCCAGCAGACCGGGACTCTTGAACACCGGGGAGCTGTTTTTT.

This chain joins TRBV12-3 or TRBV12-4 and TRBJ2-3; unclear D gene. Trimming left V 10 bases short and J 0 bases short, with 17 bases between. The length of the CDR3 is 15 residues. In DNA form, the CDR3 reads TGTGCCATCTCTTCCCTGGCGACTAGCACAGATACGCAGTATTTT. Protein: CAISSLATSTDTQYF.

The genes are TRBV11-2 and TRBJ2-2; perhaps D is TRBD1 or TRBD2 (5 bases each). Germline V gene data show CDR1 as SGHAT and CDR2 as FQNNGV. V dropped 4 bases and J dropped 7 bases, with 16 bases sitting between them. CDR3 length: 15 residues. The CDR3 spells CASSSLGGRYGELFF. DNA for the CDR3: TGTGCCAGCAGCTCACTTGGGGGTCGGTACGGGGAGCTGTTTTTT.

This clonotype has just a few counts. This chain uses TRBV7-3 with TRBJ2-2, with D perhaps TRBD1 (5 bases). The germline V gene encodes CDR1 SGHTA and CDR2 FQGTGA. Deletions cut 0 bases from V and 2 bases from J, with 13 bases between. The CDR3 runs 17 residues. CDR3 nucleotides: TGTGCCAGCAGCTTAACGGGGCTTGGCGGAAACACCGGGGAGCTGTTTTTT. Translating gives CASSLTGLGGNTGELFF.

The chain combines TRBV3-1 with TRBJ1-1; perhaps TRBD1 as D (5 bases). This CDR3 comprises 15 residues. Per the germline V gene, CDR1 is LGHDT and CDR2 is YNNKEL (reference sequence). Trimming cost V 2 bases and J 6 bases, with 16 bases left between them. DNA for the CDR3: TGTGCCAGCAGCCAACCCTATGAGGGGACCCCTGAAGCTTTCTTT. Translating it yields CASSQPYEGTPEAFF.

This clonotype is a singleton in its sample. This sequence joins TRBV6-4 and TRBJ2-7; no clear D. The germline V gene encodes CDR1 MRHNA and CDR2 SNTAGT. The CDR3 runs to 16 residues. V lost 6 bases and J lost 4, with 22 bases in between. CDR3 nucleotides: TGTGCCAGCAGCATATTTTGTTTCCGCCGACTTTACGAGCAGTACTTC. Protein product: CASSIFCFRRLYEQYF.